This TCR beta chain derives from a study of blood T cells in healthy people across ages (dated by TCRdb to between 2015 and 2017). Notes on the research overall: Template switching captured roughly one uniquely barcoded TCR beta cDNA molecule per two T cells in model experiments. Age-related changes in TCR beta repertoire diversity were measured in the study by deep sequencing normalized with unique cDNA molecular identifiers. The donors were split into four age groups: young (average around 15 years), middle-aged (39), aged (over 55) and long-lived (about 82). Two additional independent replicas of 1 million unique cDNA reads from the same blood draw were analyzed for two donors (one aged 18 to 30 and one aged 80 or older). Results and caveats for the whole study, not just this receptor: The percentage of naive T cells measured by flow cytometry correlated strongly with observed TCR beta diversity. Compared with the aged group, the long-lived group had more naive CD4+ T cells, fewer expanded clones and increased TCR diversity, a pattern suggesting age selection. Since profiling was done on bulk unsorted PBMCs, naive and antigen-experienced compartments could not be conclusively compared. Estimates of total diversity based on one million sequenced T cells were regarded as lower bounds and as underestimates. Observed TCR beta diversity per million T cells fell roughly linearly with age, and a significant reduction was already apparent by age roughly 40. Donor CMV infection status was unknown, potentially confounding age-related changes in expanded clonotypes.

From the cysteine through the phenylalanine, the CDR3 covers 14 amino acids. The read is trimmed to its CDR3 DNA, 42 bases read in frame from base 1. As encoded in the germline V gene, CDR1 is MDHEN while CDR2 is SYDVKM. Clipping removes 6 bases from V and 7 bases from J, with 6 as the unmatched junction base count. As to this clonotype: Its antigen remains unidentified. No base quality values were provided; no much bigger clone lies one nucleotide off.

Receptors were amplified or captured by 5' RACE. Sequencer: Illumina HiSeq 2500. A second PCR of about 6 to 11 cycles was performed with a sample-barcoded 5' primer and a J-beta primer mix. A template-switch 5' adaptor carrying 12 random nucleotides introduced a unique molecular identifier onto each TCR beta cDNA molecule. Each sample yielded at least 3 million CDR3-containing paired-end reads. The Mint cDNA synthesis kit, primed by a TRBC-specific oligonucleotide, was used to synthesize first-strand cDNA from all RNA. Following uracil-DNA glycosylase treatment, a first 18-cycle PCR with universal primers M1SS and BC2_uni_R was performed on all cDNA. As for the authors' bioinformatics: For normalization, 1 million high-quality reads, each with a distinct molecular identifier, were randomly selected from each sample. Reads with shared molecular identifiers were discarded instead of being binned into consensus sequences. MiTCR, run with a Q25 quality threshold and the strictest error-elimination algorithm, handled CDR3 identification, clonotype clustering and error correction. A nonparametric unseen species model with Euler transformation was used to estimate lower-bound total TCR beta diversity. The public reads were run again by TCRdb, first through fastp at Q25 and then through MiXCR, and only productive beta chains were kept. Rows with a matching CDR3 protein are joined into one entry that keeps the most common DNA and genes. TCRdb, not the authors, supplied the V and J calls. The sample profile shows over 750,000 distinct CDR3 sequences; approximately 25% of them were found once. Of the sample, roughly a tenth is held by the ten largest clones.

Systemically healthy Caucasian individuals from Russia, around 38 in total and aged roughly 6 to 90 years, were included as donors. Each donor gave 8 to 10 milliliters of peripheral blood, drawn into EDTA-treated Vacutainer tubes. Ficoll-Paque density-gradient centrifugation was used to isolate PBMCs, with at least 7 million per sample. Trizol reagent was used to extract total RNA from the PBMCs, yielding at least 6 micrograms per sample. For every donor, flow cytometry on a PBMC aliquot measured the percentage of naive CD45RAhigh/CD27high T cells. These records were also assigned to another study, of T cells of mothers and their children. The second study also describes: The donors were nine systemically healthy Caucasian individuals, made up of three mothers and their six children. cDNA synthesis consumed the entire amount of extracted RNA, loaded at 1.5 ug RNA in each 15 ul reaction. In the second PCR, the M1S primer introduced both the sample barcodes and 2-4 random nucleotides. Each mother yielded over 8 million TCR beta CDR3 reads and each child 3 million to 3.5 million reads. Thymic selection shapes the output of TCR recombination in a similar way in related and unrelated pairs, and inherited differences have a minor effect. Normalized repertoire overlap was always found to be slightly, but never significantly, higher in related mother-child pairs than in unrelated mother-child pairs. No persistent microchimeric T cell clones were detected, at a sensitivity of roughly 100 clones per million clonotypes. Deep NGS was used in the study to compare the TCR beta repertoires of mothers and children and to look for features that separate related mother-child pairs from unrelated individuals. The mean age was roughly 44 +/- 4 years for the mothers and approximately 11 +/- 4 years for the children. After adapters were ligated using NEBNext reagents, the libraries underwent 100+100 nt paired-end sequencing on an Illumina HiSeq 2000. To prevent cross-contamination, the mother and child libraries were prepared one month apart and sequenced in separate runs. For each donor, somewhere between roughly 500,000 and 2,100,000 distinct TCR beta clonotypes were identified. Naive TCR beta clonotypes were estimated from low-frequency clonotypes matched to each donor's FACS-determined naive share, without sorting.

The source of this sequence is a boy aged 10-17 years in good health. The material sequenced was blood. This chain joins TRBV28 to TRBJ1-5; 10 central bases correspond to TRBD1. The CDR3 protein is CASSDRGRRQPQHF. The DNA sequence is as follows: TGTGCCAGCAGCGACAGGGGGCGGCGGCAGCCCCAGCATTTT.